This TCR beta chain was sequenced in a study of T-cell reconstitution after alpha-beta-depleted transplantation in children. Unique molecular identifiers featured in how the TCRbeta library was prepared. TCRdb itself ran the PCR reads through MiXCR, one entry per CDR3 protein. The sample includes about 640,000 distinct CDR3 sequences, roughly 15% of them seen just once. Trimming at V came to 2 bases and at J to 1 base, leaving 3 bases not matched to a gene. The germline V gene has CDR1 MNHEY and CDR2 SVGAGI. The CDR3 contains 16 residues. This chain links TRBV6-5 with TRBJ2-3, with 10 bases identical to TRBD2. This receptor was identified in a human donor who donated a stem cell graft to a child with acute myeloid leukemia. Material: PBMCs from the stem cell graft donor, obtained from the stem cell graft. CDR3 loop: CASSYRLAGGTDTQYF. CDR3 nucleotides: TGTGCCAGCAGTTACCGGCTAGCGGGGGGCACAGATACGCAGTATTTT.